The rows below give T cell receptor beta chains drawn from one sample of a study of shared clonotypes between healthy human individuals. Method: immunoSEQ multiplex PCR; TCRdb's copy keeps in-frame clones and lacks some. The sample holds about 2 million clones, approximately 95% seen once. The sample taken for sequencing was naive CD4+ T cells sorted from blood. These receptors came from a man between 18 and 29 years old in good health. Both conserved end residues are part of each CDR3. The D gene is left open where the match is weak. Size is stated for part of the rows, as once, few or many counts, or as a class when the clone is expanded.

clone_size j_call v_call d_call cdr3_aa cdr3_nt
few TRBJ1-6 TRBV6-5 . CASSAGLSNSPLHF TGTGCCAGCAGCGCAGGGCTGAGTAATTCACCCCTCCACTTT
. TRBJ2-7 TRBV4-1 . CASSQGFSAGEQYF TGCGCCAGCAGCCAAGGGTTTTCGGCTGGCGAGCAGTACTTC
. TRBJ1-6 TRBV19 . CASSAGQLNNSPLHF TGTGCCAGTAGTGCCGGACAGCTGAACAATTCACCCCTCCACTTT
once TRBJ2-1 TRBV5-1 TRBD2 CASSLDGRTSNEQFF TGCGCCAGCAGCTTGGACGGGAGGACTTCCAATGAGCAGTTCTTC
. TRBJ1-2 TRBV19 . CASSKEGNYGYTF TGTGCCAGTAGTAAAGAGGGCAACTATGGCTACACCTTC
. TRBJ2-2 TRBV6-1 . CASSENWSTGELFF TGTGCCAGCAGTGAAAACTGGTCGACCGGGGAGCTGTTTTTT
. TRBJ1-1 TRBV11-2 . CASSLGRENTEAFF TGTGCCAGCAGCTTAGGGCGGGAGAACACTGAAGCTTTCTTT
. TRBJ2-2 TRBV6-6 TRBD1 CASSAPGQGNTGELFF TGTGCCAGCAGTGCCCCGGGACAGGGAAACACCGGGGAGCTGTTTTTT
. TRBJ2-2 TRBV27 . CASSSQPSPSLNTGELFF TGTGCCAGCAGTTCCCAACCCAGCCCTAGCCTGAACACCGGGGAGCTGTTTTTT
. TRBJ1-5 TRBV5-4 . CASSLAGGKGPQHF TGTGCCAGCAGCTTGGCTGGCGGCAAGGGGCCCCAGCATTTT
. TRBJ2-2 TRBV6-5 . CASSLGLNGELFF TGTGCCAGCAGTTTAGGACTGAACGGGGAGCTGTTTTTT
. TRBJ1-3 TRBV5-6 . CASSPGRSSGNTIYF TGTGCCAGCAGCCCCGGACGGAGCTCTGGAAACACCATATATTTT
. TRBJ1-4 TRBV19 . CASSMRGLNEKLFF TGTGCCAGTAGTATGAGGGGTCTGAATGAAAAACTGTTTTTT
once TRBJ2-7 TRBV6-1 . CASTPGPLSSYEQYF TGTGCCAGCACCCCAGGGCCCTTAAGCTCCTACGAGCAGTACTTC
. TRBJ2-5 TRBV19 TRBD2 CASSTLLLAGGPETQYF TGTGCCAGTAGTACCCTTTTACTAGCGGGGGGGCCGGAGACCCAGTACTTC